These 17 T cell receptor beta chains originate from one sample sequenced in a study of blood T cell repertoires in COVID-19. TCRdb's table, derived via immunoSEQ multiplex PCR, lists solely in-frame clones and lacks some. Among about 290,000 clones listed, around 85% were seen once. What was sequenced was peripheral blood. These receptor sequences come from a woman in her fifties or sixties with active or convalescent COVID-19.

Here the CDR3 reads CASSRDRAGTEAFF. Here the CDR3 DNA reads TGTGCCAGCAGCCGGGACAGGGCGGGAACTGAAGCTTTCTTT. The chain links TRBV7-2 to TRBJ1-1, with 9 bases that match TRBD1. Germline V gene data show CDR1 as SGHTA and CDR2 as FQGNSA. The length of the CDR3 is 14 residues. Trimming removed 5 bases from V and 5 bases from J; junction bases left unmatched: 6.

The chain uses TRBV20-1 and TRBJ1-2; weak D call: TRBD1 (5 bases). Trimming took off 6 bases at V and 3 bases at J, with 26 bases between the two ends. The CDR3 is 17 residues long. CDR1 is DFQATT and CDR2 is SNEGSKA in the germline V gene (reference sequence). CDR3 coding DNA: TGCAGTGCGAGTCGGGATGTTGGGGGGAAAGTTTACTATGGCTACACCTTC. This encodes CSASRDVGGKVYYGYTF.

There are a few counts of this clone. This chain joins TRBV10-2 and TRBJ2-3, with 7 bases identical to TRBD2. With V trimmed by 4 bases and J by 2 bases, 12 bases remained unmatched. The CDR3 is made up of 17 amino acids. Germline loops: CDR1 WSHSY, CDR2 SAAADI. CDR3 DNA sequence: TGCGCCAGCAGTGCCGCGGGGTTCCTAGCGGCCACAGATACGCAGTATTTT. It is translated as CASSAAGFLAATDTQYF.

The chain links TRBV11-2 to TRBJ1-1; maybe TRBD1 (5 bases). The ends were cut back, 7 bases at V and 1 base at J, with 13 bases in the middle. The V gene's germline CDR1 is SGHAT and CDR2 FQNNGV. The CDR3 sequence is 14 residues long. The CDR3 reads CASTAETANTEAFF. Here the CDR3 DNA reads TGTGCCAGCACCGCCGAGACAGCGAACACTGAAGCTTTCTTT.

This clone was seen only once. The chain combines TRBV4-1 with TRBJ1-2; TRBD1 might be the D (6 bases). Per the germline V gene, CDR1 is MGHRA and CDR2 is YSYEKL. V was shortened by 3 bases and J by 0 bases, with 14 bases between the two germline ends. The CDR3 runs 16 residues. CDR3 protein: CASSHPRRGTNYGYTF. The CDR3 nucleotides are TGCGCCAGCAGCCATCCCCGAAGGGGGACTAACTATGGCTACACCTTC.

In DNA, the CDR3 is TGCGCCAGCAGCCAAGGTGGAGTGAACACTGAAGCTTTCTTT. Translated, it gives CASSQGGVNTEAFF. V is TRBV4-1 and J is TRBJ1-1; D is unclear. The CDR3 extends over 14 amino acids. The V gene lost 1 base and the J gene lost 0 bases, with 6 bases spanning the gap. CDR1 is MGHRA, CDR2 YSYEKL, per germline.

The J gene is TRBJ1-4, the V gene TRBV27, with D unclear. V shed 8 bases and J shed 0 bases, with 10 bases lying between them. The V gene's germline CDR1 is MNHEY and CDR2 SMNVEV (reference sequence). This CDR3 has 14 residues. CDR3: CASFFTATNEKLFF. In nucleotides, the CDR3 is TGTGCCAGCTTCTTTACAGCAACTAATGAAAAACTGTTTTTT. Drawing the rest from reference TRBV27 and TRBJ1-4, the complete variable domain is EAQVTQNPRYLITVTGKKLTVTCSQNMNHEYMSWYRQDPGLGLRQIYYSMNVEVTDKGDVPEGYKVSRKEKRNFPLILESPSPNQTSLYFCASFFTATNEKLFFGSGTQLSVL.

This clone was found once. The J gene is TRBJ2-7, the V gene TRBV19; 9 positions match TRBD2. Germline V CDR1 and CDR2: LNHDA, SQIVND (reference sequence). The J segment lost 6 bases and the V segment lost 6 bases, leaving 12 bases of the junction unmatched. The CDR3 is 15 amino acids. The DNA of the CDR3 is TGTGCCAGTAGCAGATGGGGCGGGAGGGCCCTCGAGCAGTACTTC. This encodes CASSRWGGRALEQYF.

CDR3 bases: TGTGCCAGCAGTTACTCTATCGGACAGGGGGCCACTGAAGCTTTCTTT. Protein product: CASSYSIGQGATEAFF. The rearrangement uses TRBV6-5 and TRBJ1-1, with 11 nucleotides matching TRBD1. CDR1 is MNHEY, CDR2 SVGAGI, per germline. This CDR3 region has 16 residues. The V and J ends lost 0 bases and 4 bases, in that order; junction bases with no gene match: 4.

V and J are TRBV19 and TRBJ1-1, with D unresolved. V was shortened by 3 bases and J by 1 base, with 9 bases between the two germline ends. Germline lookup yields CDR1 LNHDA and CDR2 SQIVND (reference sequence). CDR3 length equals 14 residues. Written as DNA, the CDR3 is TGTGCCAGTAGTATTGGCCAGTCGAACACTGAAGCTTTCTTT. As protein: CASSIGQSNTEAFF.

The gene calls are TRBV7-9 and TRBJ1-6; tentatively, D is TRBD1 (6 bases). V lost 2 bases and J lost 7, with 9 bases in between. The CDR3 totals 14 residues. Germline loops: CDR1 SEHNR, CDR2 FQNEAQ (reference sequence). The CDR3 spells CASSLYQGNSPLHF. In DNA, the CDR3 is TGTGCCAGCAGCTTATATCAGGGGAATTCACCCCTCCACTTT.

V gene TRBV4-1 combines with J gene TRBJ2-7; 7 bases align to TRBD1. The ends lost 1 base at V and 4 bases at J; junction bases unmatched: 7. The CDR3 consists of 15 residues. Germline V lookup: CDR1 MGHRA, CDR2 YSYEKL. The CDR3 region has the DNA TGCGCCAGCAGCCAAGTTGGGCGACAGGGATACGAGCAGTACTTC. It translates to CASSQVGRQGYEQYF.

V and J are TRBV5-1 and TRBJ2-1; TRBD2 might be the D (5 bases). Trimming removed 1 base at V and 10 bases at J, with 9 bases between. The germline gives CDR1 SGHRS, CDR2 YFSETQ. The CDR3 consists of 12 residues. CDR3 loop: CASSLWWEEQFF. The CDR3 nucleotides read TGCGCCAGCAGCTTGTGGTGGGAGGAGCAGTTCTTC. Variable domain in full (rest from reference TRBV5-1 and TRBJ2-1): KAGVTQTPRYLIKTRGQQVTLSCSPISGHRSVSWYQQTPGQGLQFLFEYFSETQRNKGNFPGRFSGRQFSNSRSEMNVSTLELGDSALYLCASSLWWEEQFFGPGTRLTVL.

V is TRBV24-1 and J is TRBJ2-2, with TRBD1 matching over 10 bases. Germline CDR1 KGHDR, CDR2 SFDVKD. V was pared by 6 bases and J by 1 base, with 7 bases of the junction left unmatched. The CDR3 has 17 residues. The CDR3 loop reads CATSLPRTGGNTGELFF. CDR3 coding DNA: TGTGCCACCAGTCTCCCCCGGACAGGGGGGAACACCGGGGAGCTGTTTTTT.

The sample holds a few counts of this clone. The chain is built from TRBV30 and TRBJ1-2; no clear D. V was shortened by 0 bases and J by 5 bases, with 13 bases between the two germline ends. CDR3 size: 14 residues. Germline lookup yields CDR1 GTSNPN and CDR2 SVGIG (reference sequence). CDR3 DNA: TGTGCCTGGAGTGTAAGCCGACTAGGGTATGGCTACACCTTC. Translating it yields CAWSVSRLGYGYTF.

This chain joins TRBV5-6 and TRBJ1-2; no firm D call. The CDR3 consists of 15 residues. Trimming took 1 base from V and 4 from J, leaving 14 bases between them. Germline V lookup: CDR1 SGHDT, CDR2 YYEEEE. The CDR3: CASSLSLLEIYGYTF. In nucleotides, the CDR3 is TGTGCCAGCAGCTTGTCCTTACTCGAGATCTATGGCTACACCTTC.

This clone was counted only a few times. The chain recombines TRBV2 with TRBJ1-4; weak D call: TRBD1 (6 bases). Germline values: CDR1 SNHLY, CDR2 FYNNEI. The CDR3 length is 15 residues. V was trimmed by 8 bases and J by 8 bases, leaving 21 bases between them. The CDR3 protein is CASRKTGTAEEKLFF. CDR3 nucleotides: TGTGCCAGCCGAAAAACAGGGACGGCCGAAGAAAAACTGTTTTTT.